The TCR beta chain under discussion was sequenced for a study of blood T cells in healthy people across ages. The sample holds a few counts of this clonotype. Sample-barcoded 5' priming and a J-beta primer mix drove a second PCR of roughly 7 to 11 cycles. MiXCR, run by TCRdb on the 5' RACE reads, gives a single entry per CDR3 protein. The sample includes about 840,000 distinct CDR3 sequences, approximately 32% of them seen just once. These data are also associated with another study on T cells of mothers and their children. That study reports: Samples were provided by three healthy Caucasian mothers and their six children.

Sequencing was performed on blood. This clonotype was sampled from a woman aged 40 to 50 in good health.

CDR3 DNA sequence: TGTGCCAGCAGACAGAAGACAGGGGGTGAATACGAGCAGTACTTC. It is translated as CASRQKTGGEYEQYF. This rearrangement joins TRBV7-6 to TRBJ2-7, with TRBD1 identical over 9 bases. Trimming at V came to 6 bases and at J to 4 bases, leaving 10 bases not matched to a gene. This CDR3 has 15 residues. From germline, CDR1 is SGHVS and CDR2 FNYEAQ.